These T cell receptor beta chains were read from a single sample in a study of beta chain features in type 1 diabetes. Using immunoSEQ multiplex PCR, the repertoire was profiled, and TCRdb retains in-frame clones only, with some absent. The sample has around 180,000 clones; 7.8% are singletons. The sequenced material came from central memory CD4+ T cells from blood. All receptors come from a woman aged 35 to 49 with type 1 diabetes. CDR3s include the opening cysteine and the closing phenylalanine or tryptophan. The order of the fields is clone size, V gene, D gene, J gene, CDR3 DNA, CDR3 protein. The D gene is left open where the match is weak. Only some rows state a clone size, as once, few, many or a class for expanded clones.

few,TRBV4-1,TRBD2,TRBJ2-5,TGCGCCAGCAGCCAAGGGAACCGGGCGGGGGGCCAAGAGACCCAGTACTTC,CASSQGNRAGGQETQYF
few,TRBV6-6,TRBD1,TRBJ1-2,TGTGCCAGCAGTCTACAGGGGAATGGCTACACCTTC,CASSLQGNGYTF
few,TRBV19,TRBD2,TRBJ2-7,TGTGCCAGTACCAGGGAGGGCGAGCAGTACTTC,CASTREGEQYF
NA,TRBV4-3,NA,TRBJ1-2,TGCGCCAGCAGCCAAGATCTTGAGGGCCTCTATGGCTACACCTTC,CASSQDLEGLYGYTF
NA,TRBV30,NA,TRBJ2-1,TGTGCCTGGAGTGTGGGTCTAGCATTCGATGAGCAGTTCTTC,CAWSVGLAFDEQFF
NA,TRBV6-1,NA,TRBJ2-2,TGTGCCAGCAGTGCGATGGGCAACACCGGGGAGCTGTTTTTT,CASSAMGNTGELFF
few,TRBV15,TRBD1,TRBJ2-2,TGTGCCACCAGCAGCCCCCGGGACAGGCGGACCGGGGAGCTGTTTTTT,CATSSPRDRRTGELFF
NA,TRBV20-1,NA,TRBJ1-1,TGCAGTGCTAGAGGTCAGGGGCCAGCTTTCTTT,CSARGQGPAFF
NA,TRBV4-1,TRBD2,TRBJ2-7,TGCGCCAGCAGCCAAGAAGGGGGGACTAGCGGGAATGTTTACGAGCAGTACTTC,CASSQEGGTSGNVYEQYF
NA,TRBV5-1,TRBD1,TRBJ1-2,TGCGCCAGCAGCCTGACAGGGGATCCCGACTATGGCTACACCTTC,CASSLTGDPDYGYTF
few,TRBV7-3,TRBD1,TRBJ2-2,TGTGCCAGCAGCTTACAGGGGGTGTCCGGGGAGCTGTTTTTT,CASSLQGVSGELFF
NA,TRBV7-9,NA,TRBJ2-5,TGTGCCAGCAGCCGGGATTCAGGGACCCAGTACTTC,CASSRDSGTQYF
NA,TRBV4-2,NA,TRBJ2-7,TGTGCCAGCAGCCAAGAGACTAGAAGCTACGAGCAGTACTTC,CASSQETRSYEQYF
NA,TRBV7-3,TRBD2,TRBJ2-2,TGTGCCAGCAGACCTACTAGCGTGAACACCGGGGAGCTGTTTTTT,CASRPTSVNTGELFF
few,TRBV7-8,NA,TRBJ1-4,TGTGCCAGCAGCCCGGGACTGTTCGGGGAAAAACTGTTTTTT,CASSPGLFGEKLFF
few,TRBV5-1,NA,TRBJ2-5,TGCGCCAGCAGCGAAAGGGCGGGAAAAGAGACCCAGTACTTC,CASSERAGKETQYF
NA,TRBV9,TRBD1,TRBJ2-7,TGTGCCAGCAGCGTAGAGGGACAGGGGAGCGCCTACGAGCAGTACTTC,CASSVEGQGSAYEQYF
few,TRBV10-3,NA,TRBJ1-2,TGTGCCATCAGTCAGGGAGGGGACTATGGCTACACCTTC,CAISQGGDYGYTF
few,TRBV29-1,NA,TRBJ2-7,TGCAGCGTTGTTGTAGACTTGAGCTCCTACGAGCAGTACTTC,CSVVVDLSSYEQYF
NA,TRBV6-5,TRBD2,TRBJ2-3,TGTGCCAGCAGTTACGGTCTAGCGGGGCCAGATACGCAGTATTTT,CASSYGLAGPDTQYF
few,TRBV5-1,TRBD2,TRBJ2-7,TGCGCCAGCAGCTCGGGCGGGAGTATCAACGAGCAGTACTTC,CASSSGGSINEQYF
few,TRBV19,TRBD1,TRBJ1-1,TGTGCCAGTAGTATAAGAAACAGGGGCACTGAAGCTTTCTTT,CASSIRNRGTEAFF
few,TRBV6-5,TRBD1,TRBJ1-5,TGTGCCAGCAGTTGGGGGACAGGGATGGGGCAGCCCCAGCATTTT,CASSWGTGMGQPQHF
few,TRBV27,NA,TRBJ2-7,TGTGCCAGCAGTTCGCAGTACGAGCAGTACTTC,CASSSQYEQYF
few,TRBV5-6,NA,TRBJ1-2,TGTGCCAGCACCCTGCGGGGGCCGCTTAACTATGGCTACACCTTC,CASTLRGPLNYGYTF
NA,TRBV7-6,TRBD1,TRBJ1-5,TGTGCCAGCAGCCCGGGACAGGGAGGGAATCAGCCCCAGCATTTT,CASSPGQGGNQPQHF
few,TRBV7-3,TRBD2,TRBJ2-7,TGTGCCAGCAGCCCCCGACTAGCGGGAGTGAACGAGCAGTACTTC,CASSPRLAGVNEQYF
few,TRBV28,NA,TRBJ2-7,TGTGCCAGCAGCTTAGTCGGCGGATTCGGCGAGCAGTACTTC,CASSLVGGFGEQYF
NA,TRBV6-6,TRBD2,TRBJ2-1,TGTGCCAGCAGTCATCCTGTTGCGGGAGGTACAAATGAGCAGTTCTTC,CASSHPVAGGTNEQFF
few,TRBV5-1,TRBD1,TRBJ1-2,TGCGCCAGCAGCTCTCGTGAGGGGGCCAGCTACACCTTC,CASSSREGASYTF
few,TRBV28,TRBD1,TRBJ2-5,TGTGCCAGCAGTCAATACGGGACAGGGGTTTCGGAGACCCAGTACTTC,CASSQYGTGVSETQYF
NA,TRBV18,NA,TRBJ2-1,TGTGCCAGCTCACCGGAATCGAAGGGGAATGAGCAGTTCTTC,CASSPESKGNEQFF
many,TRBV15,NA,TRBJ2-3,TGTGCCACCAGCAGTGCGGGCGTAAATACGCAGTATTTT,CATSSAGVNTQYF
NA,TRBV18,NA,TRBJ1-1,TGTGCCAGCTCACCCTCCAAGAGAACTGAAGCTTTCTTT,CASSPSKRTEAFF
few,TRBV7-9,NA,TRBJ1-6,TGTGCCAGCAACACCTTCGGGAATTCACCCCTCCACTTT,CASNTFGNSPLHF
few,TRBV7-3,TRBD1,TRBJ2-3,TGTGCCAGCAGCCATGGGACAGGGAGCACAGATACGCAGTATTTT,CASSHGTGSTDTQYF
few,TRBV29-1,NA,TRBJ1-1,TGCAGCGCGACTAGGGACGCTGAAGCTTTCTTT,CSATRDAEAFF
few,TRBV4-1,NA,TRBJ2-4,TGCGCCAGCAGCCCTGGGACAGGGGGTCGGCTAGCGGGAGCAGCCAAAAACATTCAGTACTTC,CASSPGTGGRLAGAAKNIQYF
NA,TRBV5-4,NA,TRBJ2-5,TGTGCCAGCAGCTTAGCGGGCGGGGCGGAGACCCAGTACTTC,CASSLAGGAETQYF
few,TRBV2,TRBD1,TRBJ2-2,TGTGCCAGCAGGGGACAGGGGGCCGGGGAGCTGTTTTTT,CASRGQGAGELFF
NA,TRBV7-3,TRBD1,TRBJ2-7,TGTGCCAGCAGCTTATCGGGGACAGGGTCCTACGAGCAGTACTTC,CASSLSGTGSYEQYF
NA,TRBV10-3,NA,TRBJ1-6,TGTGCCATCAGTCCCGGACAGAATTCACCCCTCCACTTT,CAISPGQNSPLHF